The clone carrying this T cell receptor beta chain was detected only a few times. What it binds is not known. The sample comes from a study of human T cells and chemical hapten exposure. A single record per CDR3 protein comes from TCRdb applying MiXCR to the RACE reads. The table shows some 400,000 distinct CDR3 sequences, with around 5% occurring only once. Time point given: patch test 1, 2 weeks after DPC sensitization. Described treatment: therapeutic diphenylcyclopropenone sensitization with weekly scalp DPC. Notes on the study in general: Unchanged with DPC sensitization were TCRs above 1 in 1000 frequency.

This TCR was recovered from a woman aged 45-65 years with alopecia areata. Some clones in this sample may be carry-over from other donors' samples. The material was whole blood, obtained in connection with sensitization to the hapten diphenylcyclopropenone (DPC).

CDR3: CASSVEGGYHQPQHF. Written as DNA, the CDR3 is TGTGCCAGCAGCGTAGAGGGGGGGTATCATCAGCCCCAGCATTTT. The rearrangement joins TRBV9 to TRBJ1-5, with D possibly TRBD1 on 6 matching bases. Trimming left V 0 bases short and J 5 bases short, with 12 bases between. Germline V lookup: CDR1 SGDLS, CDR2 YYNGEE. The CDR3 is 15 residues long.